This T cell receptor beta chain was sequenced during a study of early T cells in non-severe SARS-CoV-2 infection. For the study at large: Whole-blood bulk RNA, unsorted, was sequenced, and chains were unpaired. Whole-study results and caveats: There was a bias toward anti-spike CD8 responses in VDJdb matching, which missed private and CD4 specificities.

A remark on this clonotype: Its target is unknown.

V gave up 1 base and J gave up 13 bases, with 14 bases separating them. Germline-derived CDR1 and CDR2 are LGHDT and YNNKEL (reference sequence). The CDR3 runs to 14 residues. Molecules of cDNA were individually given unique molecular identifiers that were attached to them. Via MiXCR, TCRdb re-called the 5' RACE reads, giving one row per CDR3 protein. The data hold some 87,000 distinct CDR3 sequences, with about 12% observed a single time. The J gene is TRBJ1-6, the V gene TRBV3-1; D uncertain. This receptor was identified in an adult who was a healthcare worker with PCR-confirmed SARS-CoV-2 infection or an uninfected control (not recorded which). The sample consisted of whole blood. CDR3: CASSQVGSQGPLHF. CDR3 nucleotide sequence: TGTGCCAGCAGCCAAGTTGGGTCGCAAGGGCCCCTCCACTTT.